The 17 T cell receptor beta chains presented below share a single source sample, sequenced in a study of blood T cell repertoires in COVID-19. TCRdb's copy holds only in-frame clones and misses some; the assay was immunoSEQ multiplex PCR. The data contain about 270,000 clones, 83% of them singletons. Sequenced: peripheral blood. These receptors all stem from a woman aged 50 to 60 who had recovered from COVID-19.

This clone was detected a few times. CDR3 sequence reads: CASSQGRGLGTEAFF. CDR3 sequence (DNA): TGCGCCAGCAGCCAAGGCAGGGGGCTAGGCACTGAAGCTTTCTTT. V and J are TRBV4-3 and TRBJ1-1; TRBD1 aligns across 8 bases. V shed 1 base and J 4 bases; nucleotides not matched to a gene: 5. Germline V gene data show CDR1 as LGHNA and CDR2 as YSLEER. The CDR3 has 15 residues.

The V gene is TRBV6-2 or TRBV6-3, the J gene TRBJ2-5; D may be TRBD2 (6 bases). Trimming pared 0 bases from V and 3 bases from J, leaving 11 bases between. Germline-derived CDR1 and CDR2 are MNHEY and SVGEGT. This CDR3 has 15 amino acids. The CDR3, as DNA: TGTGCCAGCAGTTACTCGGAGGCGGGAAAAGAGACCCAGTACTTC. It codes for CASSYSEAGKETQYF.

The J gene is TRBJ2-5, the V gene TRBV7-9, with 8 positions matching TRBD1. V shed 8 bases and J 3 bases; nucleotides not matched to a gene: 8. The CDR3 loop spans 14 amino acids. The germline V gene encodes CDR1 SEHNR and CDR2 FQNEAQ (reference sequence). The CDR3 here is CASGPGQAKETQYF. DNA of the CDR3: TGTGCCAGCGGACCGGGACAGGCAAAAGAGACCCAGTACTTC. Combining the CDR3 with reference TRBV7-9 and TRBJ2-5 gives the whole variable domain DTGVSQNPRHKITKRGQNVTFRCDPISEHNRLYWYRQTLGQGPEFLTYFQNEAQLEKSRLLSDRFSAERPKGSFSTLEIQRTEQGDSAMYLCASGPGQAKETQYFGPGTRLLVL.

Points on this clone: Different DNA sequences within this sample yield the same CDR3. The CDR3 coding sequence is TGTGCCACCAGCAGAGACAGGGCCTCTGGAAACACCATATATTTT. Its protein is CATSRDRASGNTIYF. The chain couples TRBV15 to TRBJ1-3, with a weak D call TRBD1 (5 bases). Trimming shortened V by 0 bases and J by 0 bases, and 6 bases separated the two germline ends. The CDR3 covers 15 residues. Germline-derived CDR1 and CDR2 are LNHNV and YYDKDF (reference sequence). Drawing the rest from reference TRBV15 and TRBJ1-3, the complete variable domain is DAMVIQNPRYQVTQFGKPVTLSCSQTLNHNVMYWYQQKSSQAPKLLFHYYDKDFNNEADTPDNFQSRRPNTSFCFLDIRSPGLGDTAMYLCATSRDRASGNTIYFGEGSWLTVV.

The CDR3 here is CASSTRTGGEYEQYF. DNA for the CDR3: TGTGCCAGCAGTACCCGGACAGGGGGCGAATACGAGCAGTACTTC. This chain connects TRBV27 to TRBJ2-7; 11 nucleotides line up with TRBD1. Germline trimming cut 5 bases from V and 4 bases from J; bases unmatched to any gene: 7. This CDR3 comprises 15 residues. Germline V gene sequence: CDR1 MNHEY, CDR2 SMNVEV (reference sequence).

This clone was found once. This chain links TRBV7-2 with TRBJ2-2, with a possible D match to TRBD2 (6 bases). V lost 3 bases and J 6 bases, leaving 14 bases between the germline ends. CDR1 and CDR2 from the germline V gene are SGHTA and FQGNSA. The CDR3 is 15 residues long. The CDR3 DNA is TGTGCCAGCAGCTTTGGGCTAGCGAGTGCCGGGGAGCTGTTTTTT. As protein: CASSFGLASAGELFF.

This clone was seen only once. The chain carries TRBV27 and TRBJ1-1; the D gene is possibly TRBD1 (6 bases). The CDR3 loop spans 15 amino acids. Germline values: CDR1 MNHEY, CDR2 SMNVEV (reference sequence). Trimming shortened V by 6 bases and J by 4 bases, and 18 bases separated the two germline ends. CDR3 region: CASRILQGVVTEAFF. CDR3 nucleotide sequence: TGTGCCAGCAGAATCCTACAGGGAGTAGTCACTGAAGCTTTCTTT.

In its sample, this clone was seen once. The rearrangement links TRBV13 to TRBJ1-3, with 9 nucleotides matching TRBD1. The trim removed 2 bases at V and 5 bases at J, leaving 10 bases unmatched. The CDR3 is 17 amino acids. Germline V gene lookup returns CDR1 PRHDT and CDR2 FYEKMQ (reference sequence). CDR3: CASSLLSLQGARNTIYF. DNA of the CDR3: TGTGCCAGCAGCTTATTGTCCCTACAGGGGGCAAGAAACACCATATATTTT.

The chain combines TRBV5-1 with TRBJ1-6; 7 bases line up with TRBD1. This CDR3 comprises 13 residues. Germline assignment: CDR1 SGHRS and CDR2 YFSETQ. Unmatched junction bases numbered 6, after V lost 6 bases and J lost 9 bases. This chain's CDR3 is CASTDRAGSPLHF. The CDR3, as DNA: TGCGCCAGCACCGACAGGGCCGGTTCACCCCTCCACTTT.

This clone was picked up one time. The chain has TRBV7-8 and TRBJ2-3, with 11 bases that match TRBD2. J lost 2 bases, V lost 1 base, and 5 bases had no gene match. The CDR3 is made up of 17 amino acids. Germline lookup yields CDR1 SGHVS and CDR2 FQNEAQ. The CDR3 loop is CASSLGASGGLTDTQYF. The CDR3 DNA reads TGTGCCAGCAGCTTAGGGGCTAGCGGGGGGCTCACAGATACGCAGTATTTT.

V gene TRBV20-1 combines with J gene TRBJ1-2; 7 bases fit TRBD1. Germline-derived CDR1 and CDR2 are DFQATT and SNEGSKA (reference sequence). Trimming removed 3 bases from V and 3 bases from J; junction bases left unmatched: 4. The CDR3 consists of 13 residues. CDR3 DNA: TGCAGTGCTAGTCGAACAGGGGACTATGGCTACACCTTC. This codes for CSASRTGDYGYTF.

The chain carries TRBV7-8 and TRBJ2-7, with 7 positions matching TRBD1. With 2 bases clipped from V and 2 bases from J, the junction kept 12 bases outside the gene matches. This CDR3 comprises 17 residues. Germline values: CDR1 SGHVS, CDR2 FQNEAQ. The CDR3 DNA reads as TGTGCCAGCAGCTTATTTCAACAGGGGCTTCTTACCTACGAGCAGTACTTC. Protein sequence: CASSLFQQGLLTYEQYF.

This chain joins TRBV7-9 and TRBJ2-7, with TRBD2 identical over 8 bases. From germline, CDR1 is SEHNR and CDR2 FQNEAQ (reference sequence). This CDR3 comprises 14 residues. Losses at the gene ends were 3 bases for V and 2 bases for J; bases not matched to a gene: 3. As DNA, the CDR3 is TGTGCCAGCAGCTTTGGGACTAGAGCCTACGAGCAGTACTTC. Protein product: CASSFGTRAYEQYF.

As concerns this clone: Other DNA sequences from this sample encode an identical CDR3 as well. CDR3: CSARGTGELFF. The CDR3 coding sequence is TGCAGCGCCAGGGGAACCGGGGAGCTGTTTTTT. The rearrangement links TRBV29-1 to TRBJ2-2; D is perhaps TRBD1 (6 bases). Trimming removed 7 bases at V and 5 bases at J, with 8 bases between. Per the germline V gene, CDR1 is SQVTM and CDR2 is ANQGSEA. This CDR3 region has 11 residues.

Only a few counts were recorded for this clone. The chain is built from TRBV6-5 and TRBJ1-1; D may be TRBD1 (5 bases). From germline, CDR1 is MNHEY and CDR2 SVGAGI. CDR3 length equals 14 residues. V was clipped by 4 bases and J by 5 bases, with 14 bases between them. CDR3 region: CASSLGPIGTEAFF. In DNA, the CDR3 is TGTGCCAGCAGTTTGGGGCCGATTGGAACTGAAGCTTTCTTT.

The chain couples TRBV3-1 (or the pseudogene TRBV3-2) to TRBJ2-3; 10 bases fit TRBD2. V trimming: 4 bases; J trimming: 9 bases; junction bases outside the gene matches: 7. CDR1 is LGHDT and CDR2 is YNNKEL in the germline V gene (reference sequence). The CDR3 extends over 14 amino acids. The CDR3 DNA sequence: TGTGCCAGCAGCCCCGTTAGTAGCGGGGGGACGCAGTATTTT. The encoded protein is CASSPVSSGGTQYF.

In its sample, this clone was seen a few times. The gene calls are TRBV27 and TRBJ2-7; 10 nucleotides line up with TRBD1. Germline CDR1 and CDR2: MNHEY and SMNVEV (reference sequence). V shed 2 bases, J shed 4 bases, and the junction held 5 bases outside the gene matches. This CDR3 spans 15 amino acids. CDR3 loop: CASSLASGQGYEQYF. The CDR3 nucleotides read TGTGCCAGCAGTTTAGCATCGGGACAGGGGTACGAGCAGTACTTC.